This T cell receptor beta chain appears in the sequencing data of a study of T cells in Graves' hyperthyroidism and ophthalmopathy. Study-level findings and limits: A 13 V-J model separated ophthalmopathy from stable hyperthyroidism.

From RNA transcripts, TCR beta CDR3 regions were amplified. Carried out on the TCR CDR3, a first-round RT-PCR used the HTBI primer set. TCRdb re-derived calls from the multiplex PCR reads in MiXCR, one entry per CDR3 protein. The table has 500,000 to 550,000 distinct CDR3 sequences, less than 20% seen once. This clonotype was counted between two and nine times. The antigen is undetermined. The trim removed 2 bases at V and 4 bases at J, leaving 8 bases unmatched. Germline CDR1 and CDR2: SGHVS and FQNEAQ. This CDR3 spans 17 amino acids. Thyroid ultrasound, orbital computed tomography, clinical symptoms, and serum thyroxine and TRAb underpinned diagnoses.

This TCR was sampled from a man aged 35 to 55 with Graves' ophthalmopathy. The specimen was blood. The rearrangement uses TRBV7-8 and TRBJ2-5; 12 nucleotides match TRBD2. The CDR3 region is CASSLFSSGGAIETQYF. CDR3 DNA: TGTGCCAGCAGCTTATTTTCTAGCGGGGGGGCCATAGAGACCCAGTACTTC.